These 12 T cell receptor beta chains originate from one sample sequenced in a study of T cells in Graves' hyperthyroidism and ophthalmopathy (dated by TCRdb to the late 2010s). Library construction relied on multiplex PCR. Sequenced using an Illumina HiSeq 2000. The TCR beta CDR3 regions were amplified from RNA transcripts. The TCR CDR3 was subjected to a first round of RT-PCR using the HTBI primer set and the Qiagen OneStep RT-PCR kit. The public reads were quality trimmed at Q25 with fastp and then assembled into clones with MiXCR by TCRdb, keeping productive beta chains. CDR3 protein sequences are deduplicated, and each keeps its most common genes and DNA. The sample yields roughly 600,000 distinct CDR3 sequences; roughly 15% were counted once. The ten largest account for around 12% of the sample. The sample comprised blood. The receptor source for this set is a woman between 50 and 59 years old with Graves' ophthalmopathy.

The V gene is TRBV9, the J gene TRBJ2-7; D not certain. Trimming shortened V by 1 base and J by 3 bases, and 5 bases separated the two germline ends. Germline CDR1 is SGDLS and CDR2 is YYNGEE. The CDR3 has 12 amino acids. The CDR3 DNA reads TGTGCCAGCAGCGTATCCTTCTACGAGCAGTACTTC. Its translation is CASSVSFYEQYF. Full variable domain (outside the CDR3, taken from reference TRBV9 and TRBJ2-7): DSGVTQTPKHLITATGQRVTLRCSPRSGDLSVYWYQQSLDQGLQFLIQYYNGEERAKGNILERFSAQQFPDLHSELNLSSLELGDSALYFCASSVSFYEQYFGPGTRLTVT.

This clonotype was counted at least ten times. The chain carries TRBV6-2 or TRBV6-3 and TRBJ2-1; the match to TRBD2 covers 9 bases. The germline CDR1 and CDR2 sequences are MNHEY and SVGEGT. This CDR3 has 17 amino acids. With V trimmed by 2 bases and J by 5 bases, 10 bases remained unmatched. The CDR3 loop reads CASSYLLLAGTNNEQFF. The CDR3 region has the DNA TGTGCCAGCAGTTACCTTCTGCTAGCGGGAACAAACAATGAGCAGTTCTTC.

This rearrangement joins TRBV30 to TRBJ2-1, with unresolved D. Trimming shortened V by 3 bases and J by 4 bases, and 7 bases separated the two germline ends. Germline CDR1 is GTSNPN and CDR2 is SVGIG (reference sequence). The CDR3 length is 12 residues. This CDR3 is CAWSETYNEQFF. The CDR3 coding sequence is TGTGCCTGGAGCGAGACATACAATGAGCAGTTCTTC.

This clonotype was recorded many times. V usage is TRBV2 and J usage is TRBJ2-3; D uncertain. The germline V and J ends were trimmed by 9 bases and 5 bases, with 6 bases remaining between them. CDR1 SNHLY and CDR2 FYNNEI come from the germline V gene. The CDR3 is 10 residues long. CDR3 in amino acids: CASCRDTQYF. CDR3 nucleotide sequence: TGTGCCAGTTGTCGAGATACGCAGTATTTT. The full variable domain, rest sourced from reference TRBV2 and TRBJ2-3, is EPEVTQTPSHQVTQMGQEVILRCVPISNHLYFYWYRQILGQKVEFLVSFYNNEISEKSEIFDDQFSVERPDGSNFTLKIRSTKLEDSAMYFCASCRDTQYFGPGTRLTVL.

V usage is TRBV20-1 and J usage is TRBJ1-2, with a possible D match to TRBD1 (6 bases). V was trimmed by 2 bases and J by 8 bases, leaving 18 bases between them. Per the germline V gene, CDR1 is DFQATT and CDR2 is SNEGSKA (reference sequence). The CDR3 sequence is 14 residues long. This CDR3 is CSARSSQGSGGYTF. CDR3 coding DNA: TGCAGTGCTAGAAGTTCTCAGGGGTCCGGCGGCTACACCTTC.

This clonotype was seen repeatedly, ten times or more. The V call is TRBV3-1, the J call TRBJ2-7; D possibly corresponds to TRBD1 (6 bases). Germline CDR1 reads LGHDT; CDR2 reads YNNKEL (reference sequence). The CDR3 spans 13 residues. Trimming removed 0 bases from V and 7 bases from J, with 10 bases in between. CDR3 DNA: TGTGCCAGCAGCCAAGAGGGACACCTAGAGCAGTACTTC. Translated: CASSQEGHLEQYF.

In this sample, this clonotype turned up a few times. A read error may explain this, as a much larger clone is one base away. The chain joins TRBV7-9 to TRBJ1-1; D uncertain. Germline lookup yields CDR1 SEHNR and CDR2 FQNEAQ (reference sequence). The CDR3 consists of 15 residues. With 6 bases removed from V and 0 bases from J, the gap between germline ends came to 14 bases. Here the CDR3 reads CASSLLRAVNTEAFF. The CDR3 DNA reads TGTGCCAGCAGTTTATTAAGGGCCGTGAACACTGAAGCTTTCTTT.

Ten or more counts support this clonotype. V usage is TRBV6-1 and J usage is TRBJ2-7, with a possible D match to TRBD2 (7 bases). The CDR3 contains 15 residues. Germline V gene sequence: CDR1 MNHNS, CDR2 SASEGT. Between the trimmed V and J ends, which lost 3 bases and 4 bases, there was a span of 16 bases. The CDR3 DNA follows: TGTGCCAGCAGTGAGCTCGCGGGGGCTTCGTACGAGCAGTACTTC. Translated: CASSELAGASYEQYF.

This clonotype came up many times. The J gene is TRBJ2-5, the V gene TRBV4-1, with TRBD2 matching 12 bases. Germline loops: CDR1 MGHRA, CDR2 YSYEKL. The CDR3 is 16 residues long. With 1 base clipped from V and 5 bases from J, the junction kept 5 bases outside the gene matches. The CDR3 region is CASSQVRLAGDETQYF. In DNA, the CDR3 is TGCGCCAGCAGCCAAGTCCGACTAGCGGGGGACGAGACCCAGTACTTC.

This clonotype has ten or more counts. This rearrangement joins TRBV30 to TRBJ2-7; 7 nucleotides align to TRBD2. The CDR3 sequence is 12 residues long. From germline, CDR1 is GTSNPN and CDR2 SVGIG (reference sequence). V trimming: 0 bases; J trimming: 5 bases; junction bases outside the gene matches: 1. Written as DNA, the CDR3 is TGTGCCTGGAGTGTGGGAGGGAACGAGCAGTACTTC. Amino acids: CAWSVGGNEQYF.

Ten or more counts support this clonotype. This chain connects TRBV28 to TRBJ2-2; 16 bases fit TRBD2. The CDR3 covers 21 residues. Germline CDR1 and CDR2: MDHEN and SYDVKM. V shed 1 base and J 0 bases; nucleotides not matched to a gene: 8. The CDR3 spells CASSLFVQGLAGGTNTGELFF. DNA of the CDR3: TGTGCCAGCAGTTTATTTGTTCAGGGACTAGCGGGAGGGACGAACACCGGGGAGCTGTTTTTT.

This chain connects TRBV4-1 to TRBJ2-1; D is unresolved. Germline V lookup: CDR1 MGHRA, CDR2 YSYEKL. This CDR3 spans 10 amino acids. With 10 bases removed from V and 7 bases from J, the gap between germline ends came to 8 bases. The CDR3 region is CATKGNEQFF. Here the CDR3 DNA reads TGCGCCACCAAGGGAAATGAGCAGTTCTTC.